One and the same sample provided the 11 T cell receptor beta chains below, sequenced in a study of T cell responses to AZD1222 COVID-19 vaccine. Some clones are missing from TCRdb's copy, which holds only in-frame ones; the method was immunoSEQ multiplex PCR. The table shows about 180,000 clones, with approximately 94% occurring only once. Sequenced material: peripheral blood, taken 28 days after the second AZD1222 dose. The source of these receptors is an adult who received the AZD1222 COVID-19 vaccine.

This clone was observed a single time. The chain joins TRBV6-5 to TRBJ1-2; D uncertain. V lost 9 bases, J lost 0 bases, and 17 bases lay in between. Germline CDR1 reads MNHEY; CDR2 reads SVGAGI. This CDR3 is built from 15 residues. The CDR3 region is CASVPGSGSNYGYTF. DNA of the CDR3: TGTGCCAGTGTCCCGGGGAGCGGATCTAACTATGGCTACACCTTC.

V is TRBV5-1 and J is TRBJ1-1; 8 nucleotides line up with TRBD1. Trimming removed 3 bases from V and 0 bases from J; junction bases left unmatched: 1. Per the germline V gene, CDR1 is SGHRS and CDR2 is YFSETQ. The CDR3 is 14 amino acids. The CDR3 sequence is CASSSGQVNTEAFF. The CDR3, as DNA: TGCGCCAGCAGCTCGGGACAGGTGAACACTGAAGCTTTCTTT.

V gene TRBV24-1 combines with J gene TRBJ1-1; no clear D. V lost 4 bases to trimming and J lost 3 bases, with 17 bases between them. Germline V gives CDR1 KGHDR, CDR2 SFDVKD. This CDR3 comprises 16 residues. The CDR3 nucleotides read TGTGCCACCAGTGACTCTAGGTCAGTAAAACACACTGAAGCTTTCTTT. As protein: CATSDSRSVKHTEAFF.

The chain carries TRBV30 and TRBJ1-1; D remains unclear. V was clipped by 0 bases and J by 5 bases, with 7 bases between them. This CDR3 has 12 residues. Germline CDR1 and CDR2: GTSNPN and SVGIG (reference sequence). CDR3 bases: TGTGCCTGGAGTGTAATACGAACTGAAGCTTTCTTT. Translating it yields CAWSVIRTEAFF.

The CDR3 sequence is CASSSVVGQVSYEQYF. For the CDR3, the DNA is TGTGCCAGCAGCTCCGTTGTTGGACAGGTGTCCTACGAGCAGTACTTC. The V and J genes are TRBV11-2 and TRBJ2-7, with TRBD1 identical over 7 bases. Germline CDR1 SGHAT, CDR2 FQNNGV. The CDR3 is 16 amino acids. The junction had 10 bases not matched to a gene; V was cut back by 4 bases and J by 1 base.

The V gene is TRBV3-1 (or the pseudogene TRBV3-2), the J gene TRBJ1-4; possible D gene TRBD1, 6 bases. This CDR3 comprises 16 residues. Germline V gene sequence: CDR1 LGHDT, CDR2 YNNKEL (reference sequence). V was cut by 1 base and J by 4 bases, with 13 bases left in between. Here the CDR3 reads CASSQAFGTSNEKLFF. In DNA, the CDR3 is TGTGCCAGCAGCCAAGCGTTCGGGACAAGTAATGAAAAACTGTTTTTT.

The chain uses TRBV2 and TRBJ2-2, with TRBD2 matching over 15 bases. V trimming: 0 bases; J trimming: 8 bases; junction bases outside the gene matches: 4. The germline V gene encodes CDR1 SNHLY and CDR2 FYNNEI. The CDR3 is made up of 17 amino acids. CDR3 in amino acids: CASSEAGLAGGRGELFF. For the CDR3, the DNA is TGTGCCAGCAGTGAAGCGGGACTAGCGGGAGGTCGGGGGGAGCTGTTTTTT. Full variable domain (outside the CDR3, taken from reference TRBV2 and TRBJ2-2): EPEVTQTPSHQVTQMGQEVILRCVPISNHLYFYWYRQILGQKVEFLVSFYNNEISEKSEIFDDQFSVERPDGSNFTLKIRSTKLEDSAMYFCASSEAGLAGGRGELFFGEGSRLTVL.

This clone was seen a single time. The rearrangement links TRBV19 to TRBJ1-2, with TRBD1 as a possible D gene (5 bases). Germline loops: CDR1 LNHDA, CDR2 SQIVND (reference sequence). This CDR3 contains 13 residues. Trimming shortened V by 6 bases and J by 4 bases, and 12 bases separated the two germline ends. DNA for the CDR3: TGTGCCAGTAGCCCGAGGGGCTTCTATGGCTACACCTTC. Its protein is CASSPRGFYGYTF.

Comments on this clone: At one end, the junction sequence differs from germline, possibly due to a read error. This rearrangement joins TRBV5-1 to TRBJ1-1; D gene unclear. This CDR3 has 16 amino acids. Germline CDR1 reads SGHRS; CDR2 reads YFSETQ. The CDR3 DNA reads TGCGCCAACAGCTTGGCTGGAGGCATAGCGAACACTGAAGCTTTCTTT. It yields the protein CANSLAGGIANTEAFF.

This chain joins TRBV4-1 and TRBJ2-2, with TRBD1 matching over 9 bases. Germline trimming cut 2 bases from V and 5 bases from J; bases unmatched to any gene: 9. CDR3 length equals 17 residues. Per the germline V gene, CDR1 is MGHRA and CDR2 is YSYEKL. The CDR3 protein is CASSQIIGTGSTGELFF. As DNA, the CDR3 is TGCGCCAGCAGCCAAATCATTGGGACAGGGTCTACCGGGGAGCTGTTTTTT.

Concerning this clone: This sample also contains other DNA sequences that code for the same CDR3. This chain links TRBV18 with TRBJ1-2; D is unclear. Trimming pared 0 bases from V and 3 bases from J, leaving 2 bases between. The germline CDR1 and CDR2 sequences are KGHSH and LQKENI. The CDR3 runs to 12 residues. CDR3 sequence reads: CASSPPDYGYTF. The DNA of the CDR3 is TGTGCCAGCTCACCACCAGACTATGGCTACACCTTC.